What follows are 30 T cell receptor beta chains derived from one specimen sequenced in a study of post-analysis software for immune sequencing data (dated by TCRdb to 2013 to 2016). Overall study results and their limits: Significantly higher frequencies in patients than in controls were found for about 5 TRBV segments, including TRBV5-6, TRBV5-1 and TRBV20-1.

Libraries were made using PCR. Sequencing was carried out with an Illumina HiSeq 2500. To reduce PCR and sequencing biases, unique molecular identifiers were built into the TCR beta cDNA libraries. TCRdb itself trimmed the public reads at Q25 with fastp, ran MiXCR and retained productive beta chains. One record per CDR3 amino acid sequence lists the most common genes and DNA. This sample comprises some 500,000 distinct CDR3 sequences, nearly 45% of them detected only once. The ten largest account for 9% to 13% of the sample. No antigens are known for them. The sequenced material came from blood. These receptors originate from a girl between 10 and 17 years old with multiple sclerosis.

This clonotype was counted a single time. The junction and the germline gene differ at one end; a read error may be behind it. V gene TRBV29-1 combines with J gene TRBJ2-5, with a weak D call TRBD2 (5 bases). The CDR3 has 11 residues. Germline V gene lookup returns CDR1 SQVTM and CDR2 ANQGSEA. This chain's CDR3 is CSGGFQETHYF. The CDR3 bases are TGCAGCGGAGGGTTTCAAGAGACCCACTACTTC.

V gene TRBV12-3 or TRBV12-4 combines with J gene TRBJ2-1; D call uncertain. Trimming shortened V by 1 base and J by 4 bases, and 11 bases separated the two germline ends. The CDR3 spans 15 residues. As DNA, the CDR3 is TGTGCCAGCAGTTTAGAGGTAGCAGCTTACAATGAGCAGTTCTTC. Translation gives CASSLEVAAYNEQFF.

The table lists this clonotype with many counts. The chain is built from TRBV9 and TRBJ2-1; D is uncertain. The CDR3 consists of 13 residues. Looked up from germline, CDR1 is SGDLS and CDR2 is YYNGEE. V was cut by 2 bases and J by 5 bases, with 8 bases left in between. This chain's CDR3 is CASSVGLNNEQFF. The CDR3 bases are TGTGCCAGCAGCGTGGGTCTTAACAATGAGCAGTTCTTC. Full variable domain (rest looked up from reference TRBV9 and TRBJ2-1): DSGVTQTPKHLITATGQRVTLRCSPRSGDLSVYWYQQSLDQGLQFLIQYYNGEERAKGNILERFSAQQFPDLHSELNLSSLELGDSALYFCASSVGLNNEQFFGPGTRLTVL.

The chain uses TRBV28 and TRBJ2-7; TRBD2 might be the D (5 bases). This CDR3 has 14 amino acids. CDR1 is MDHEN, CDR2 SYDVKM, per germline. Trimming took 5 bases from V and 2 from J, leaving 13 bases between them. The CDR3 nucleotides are TGTGCCAGCAGTCCCCCAAGCGGACCCTACGAGCAGTACTTC. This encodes CASSPPSGPYEQYF.

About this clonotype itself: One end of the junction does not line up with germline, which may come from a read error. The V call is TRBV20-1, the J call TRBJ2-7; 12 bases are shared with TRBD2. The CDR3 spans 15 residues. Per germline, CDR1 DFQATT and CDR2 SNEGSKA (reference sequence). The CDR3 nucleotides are TGCAGTACTAGATTCCGGACTAGCGGGACCCACGAGCAGTACTTC. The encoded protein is CSTRFRTSGTHEQYF.

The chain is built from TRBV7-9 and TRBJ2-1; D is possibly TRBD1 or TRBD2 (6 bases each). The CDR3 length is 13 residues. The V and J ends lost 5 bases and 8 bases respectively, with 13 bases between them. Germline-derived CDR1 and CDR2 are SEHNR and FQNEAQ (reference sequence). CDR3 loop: CASSPQGRHEQFF. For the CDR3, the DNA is TGTGCCAGCAGCCCCCAGGGGAGGCATGAGCAGTTCTTC.

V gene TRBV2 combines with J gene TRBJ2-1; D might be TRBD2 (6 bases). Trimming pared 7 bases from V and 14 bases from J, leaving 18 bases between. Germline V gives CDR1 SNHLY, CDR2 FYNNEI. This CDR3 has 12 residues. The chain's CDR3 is CASNFLRDGEFF. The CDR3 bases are TGTGCCAGCAACTTTTTGCGGGACGGGGAGTTCTTC.

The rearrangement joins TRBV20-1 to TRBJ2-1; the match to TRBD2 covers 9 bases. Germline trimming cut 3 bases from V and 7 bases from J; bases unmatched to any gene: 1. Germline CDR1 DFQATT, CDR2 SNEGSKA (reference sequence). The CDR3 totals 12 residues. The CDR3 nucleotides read TGCAGTGCTAGCCTAGCGGGAAATGAGCAGTTCTTC. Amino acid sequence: CSASLAGNEQFF.

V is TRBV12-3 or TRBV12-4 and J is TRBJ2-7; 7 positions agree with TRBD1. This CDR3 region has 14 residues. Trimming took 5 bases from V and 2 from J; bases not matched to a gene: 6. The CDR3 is CASSPWDRAYEQYF. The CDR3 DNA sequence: TGTGCCAGCAGTCCCTGGGACAGAGCCTACGAGCAGTACTTC.

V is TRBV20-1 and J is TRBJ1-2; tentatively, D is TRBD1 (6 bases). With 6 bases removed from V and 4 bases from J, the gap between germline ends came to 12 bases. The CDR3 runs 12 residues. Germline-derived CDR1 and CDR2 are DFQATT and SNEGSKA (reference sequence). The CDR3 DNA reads TGCAGTGCAAACAGGGCCGTCTATGGCTACACCTTC. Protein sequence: CSANRAVYGYTF.

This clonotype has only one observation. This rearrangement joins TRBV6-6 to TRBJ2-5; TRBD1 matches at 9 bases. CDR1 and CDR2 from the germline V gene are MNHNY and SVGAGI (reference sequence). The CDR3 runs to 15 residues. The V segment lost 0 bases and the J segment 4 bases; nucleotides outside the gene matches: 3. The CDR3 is CASSYSRQGGETQYF. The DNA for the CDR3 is TGTGCCAGCAGTTACTCGAGACAGGGGGGAGAGACCCAGTACTTC.

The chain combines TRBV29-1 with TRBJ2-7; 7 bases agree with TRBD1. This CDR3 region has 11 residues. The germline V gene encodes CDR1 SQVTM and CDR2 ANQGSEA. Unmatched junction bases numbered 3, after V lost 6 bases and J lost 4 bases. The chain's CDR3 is CSVYRGYEQYF. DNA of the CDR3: TGCAGCGTATACAGGGGATACGAGCAGTACTTC.

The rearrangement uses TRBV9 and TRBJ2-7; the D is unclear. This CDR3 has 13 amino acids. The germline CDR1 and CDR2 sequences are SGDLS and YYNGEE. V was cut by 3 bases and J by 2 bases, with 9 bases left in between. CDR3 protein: CASSADLTYEQYF. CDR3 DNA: TGTGCCAGCAGCGCTGACTTAACCTACGAGCAGTACTTC. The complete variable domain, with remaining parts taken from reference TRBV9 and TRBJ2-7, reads DSGVTQTPKHLITATGQRVTLRCSPRSGDLSVYWYQQSLDQGLQFLIQYYNGEERAKGNILERFSAQQFPDLHSELNLSSLELGDSALYFCASSADLTYEQYFGPGTRLTVT.

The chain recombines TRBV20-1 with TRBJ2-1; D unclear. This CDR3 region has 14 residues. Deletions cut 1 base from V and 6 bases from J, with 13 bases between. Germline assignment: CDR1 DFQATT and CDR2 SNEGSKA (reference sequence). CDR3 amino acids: CSARGLLAGNEQFF. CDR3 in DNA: TGCAGTGCTAGAGGGTTGTTAGCTGGCAATGAGCAGTTCTTC.

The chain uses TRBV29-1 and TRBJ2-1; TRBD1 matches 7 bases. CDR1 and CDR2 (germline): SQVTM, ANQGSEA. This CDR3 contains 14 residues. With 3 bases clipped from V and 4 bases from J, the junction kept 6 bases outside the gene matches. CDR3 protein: CSVDRQGLYNEQFF. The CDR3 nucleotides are TGCAGCGTTGACCGACAGGGTCTTTACAATGAGCAGTTCTTC.

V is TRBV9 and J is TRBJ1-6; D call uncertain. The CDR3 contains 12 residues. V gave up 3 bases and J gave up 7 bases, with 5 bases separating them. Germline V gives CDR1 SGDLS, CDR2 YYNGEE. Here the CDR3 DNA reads TGTGCCAGCAGCGCCCAGAATTCACCCCTCCACTTT. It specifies CASSAQNSPLHF.

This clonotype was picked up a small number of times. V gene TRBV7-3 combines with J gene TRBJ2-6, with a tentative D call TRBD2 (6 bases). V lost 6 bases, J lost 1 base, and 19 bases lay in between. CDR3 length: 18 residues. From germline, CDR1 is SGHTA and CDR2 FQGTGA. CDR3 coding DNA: TGTGCCAGCAGTTGGGGGGAGGCTACTCTTTCTGGGGCCAACGTCCTGACTTTC. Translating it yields CASSWGEATLSGANVLTF.

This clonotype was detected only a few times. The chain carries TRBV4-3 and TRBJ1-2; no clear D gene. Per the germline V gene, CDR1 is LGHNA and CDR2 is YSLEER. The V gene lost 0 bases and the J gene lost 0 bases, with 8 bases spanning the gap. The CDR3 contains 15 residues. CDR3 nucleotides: TGCGCCAGCAGCCAAGATCGAACAGCTAACTATGGCTACACCTTC. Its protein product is CASSQDRTANYGYTF.

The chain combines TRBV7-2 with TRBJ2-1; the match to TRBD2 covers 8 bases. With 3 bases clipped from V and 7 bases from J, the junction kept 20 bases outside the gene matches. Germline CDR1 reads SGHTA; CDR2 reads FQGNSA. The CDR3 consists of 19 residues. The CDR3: CASSFGTGGKVVVINEQFF. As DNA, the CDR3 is TGTGCCAGCAGCTTCGGAACGGGAGGGAAGGTCGTCGTTATAAATGAGCAGTTCTTC.

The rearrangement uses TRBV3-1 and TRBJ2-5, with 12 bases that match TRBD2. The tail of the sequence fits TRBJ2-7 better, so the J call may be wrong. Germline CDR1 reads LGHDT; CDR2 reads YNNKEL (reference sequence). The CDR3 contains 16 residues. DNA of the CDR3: TGTGCCAGCAGCCAAGAGGGACTAGCGGGTTTCTACGAGCAGTACTTC. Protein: CASSQEGLAGFYEQYF.

CDR3 protein: CASSGRGTGGSGANVLTF. CDR3 DNA sequence: TGTGCCAGCAGTGGCCGCGGGACAGGGGGTTCTGGGGCCAACGTCCTGACTTTC. The chain uses TRBV25-1 and TRBJ2-6, with TRBD1 matching 11 bases. The V gene's germline CDR1 is MGHDK and CDR2 SYGVNS. This CDR3 spans 18 amino acids. Germline trimming cut 4 bases from V and 1 base from J; bases unmatched to any gene: 6.

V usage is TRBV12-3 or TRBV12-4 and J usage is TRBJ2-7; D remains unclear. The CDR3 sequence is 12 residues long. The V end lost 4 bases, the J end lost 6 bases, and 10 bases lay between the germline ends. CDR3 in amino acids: CASSSVAPEQYF. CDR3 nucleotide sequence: TGTGCCAGCAGTTCTGTAGCTCCCGAGCAGTACTTC.

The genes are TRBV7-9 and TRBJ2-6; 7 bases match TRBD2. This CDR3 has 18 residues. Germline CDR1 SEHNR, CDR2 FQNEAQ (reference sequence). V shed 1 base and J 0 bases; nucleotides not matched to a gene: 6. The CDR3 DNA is TGTGCCAGCAGCTTAGGTAGCGGGCGGTACTCTGGGGCCAACGTCCTGACTTTC. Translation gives CASSLGSGRYSGANVLTF.

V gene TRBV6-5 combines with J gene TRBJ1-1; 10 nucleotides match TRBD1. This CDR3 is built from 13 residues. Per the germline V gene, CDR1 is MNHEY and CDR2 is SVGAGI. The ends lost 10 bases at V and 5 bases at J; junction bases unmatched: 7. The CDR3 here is CAIADRGKTEAFF. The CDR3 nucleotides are TGTGCCATAGCGGACAGGGGGAAAACTGAAGCTTTCTTT.

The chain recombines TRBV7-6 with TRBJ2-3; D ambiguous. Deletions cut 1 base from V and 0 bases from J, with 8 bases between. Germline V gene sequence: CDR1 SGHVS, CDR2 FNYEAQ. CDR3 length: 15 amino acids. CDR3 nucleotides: TGTGCCAGCAGCTTAGTAGAGACTAGCACAGATACGCAGTATTTT. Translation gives CASSLVETSTDTQYF. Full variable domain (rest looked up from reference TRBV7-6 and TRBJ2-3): GAGVSQSPRYKVTKRGQDVALRCDPISGHVSLYWYRQALGQGPEFLTYFNYEAQQDKSGLPNDRFSAERPEGSISTLTIQRTEQRDSAMYRCASSLVETSTDTQYFGPGTRLTVL.

CDR3 protein: CASSQELDSRDTQYF. In nucleotides, the CDR3 is TGTGCCAGCAGCCAAGAATTGGACTCCCGGGATACGCAGTATTTT. The J gene is TRBJ2-3, the V gene TRBV3-1; a weak D match, TRBD2 (5 bases). The length of the CDR3 is 15 residues. Trimming removed 0 bases from V and 6 bases from J, with 13 bases in between. The germline CDR1 and CDR2 sequences are LGHDT and YNNKEL (reference sequence).

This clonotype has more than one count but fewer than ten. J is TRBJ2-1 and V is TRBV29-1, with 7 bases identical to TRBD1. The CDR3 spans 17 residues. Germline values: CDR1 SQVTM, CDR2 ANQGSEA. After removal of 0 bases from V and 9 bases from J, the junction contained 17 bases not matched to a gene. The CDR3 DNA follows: TGCAGCGTTGAAGAGCGCCGGTCCGACAGGGCCGGATTTGAGCAGTTCTTC. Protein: CSVEERRSDRAGFEQFF.

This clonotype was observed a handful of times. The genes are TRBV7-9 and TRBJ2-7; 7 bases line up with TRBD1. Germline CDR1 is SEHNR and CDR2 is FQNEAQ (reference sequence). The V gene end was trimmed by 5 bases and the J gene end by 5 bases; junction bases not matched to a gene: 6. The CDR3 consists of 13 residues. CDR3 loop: CASSGDDRDEQYF. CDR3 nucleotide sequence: TGTGCCAGCAGCGGGGATGACAGGGACGAGCAGTACTTC.

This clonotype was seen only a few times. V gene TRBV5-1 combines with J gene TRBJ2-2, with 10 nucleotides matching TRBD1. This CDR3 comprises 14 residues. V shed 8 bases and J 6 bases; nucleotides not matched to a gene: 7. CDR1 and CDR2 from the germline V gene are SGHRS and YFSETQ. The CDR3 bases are TGCGCCAGTACCGGGACAGGGGTATCCGGGGAGCTGTTTTTT. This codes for CASTGTGVSGELFF.

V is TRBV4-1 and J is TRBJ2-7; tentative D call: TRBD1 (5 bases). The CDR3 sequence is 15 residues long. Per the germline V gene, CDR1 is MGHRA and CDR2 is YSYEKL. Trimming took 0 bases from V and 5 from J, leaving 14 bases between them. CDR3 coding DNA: TGCGCCAGCAGCCAAGATCTAAGGCAGGGCGACGAGCAGTACTTC. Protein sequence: CASSQDLRQGDEQYF.